There are a few counts of the clone carrying this TCR beta chain. The antigen is not known. With 1 base removed from V and 4 bases from J, the gap between germline ends came to 22 bases. The germline V gene encodes CDR1 SGHTA and CDR2 FQGNSA. The CDR3 length is 18 residues. TCRdb processed the RT-PCR reads anew with MiXCR; each CDR3 protein has one entry. The table records some 640,000 distinct CDR3 sequences, approximately 15% of them present only once. The data were taken from a study of response to subunit inactivated influenza vaccine. Study outcomes and limitations: After each seasonal influenza vaccination, few new T cells are recruited, the authors suggested.

Sequencing was performed on PBMCs from blood, taken 14 days before vaccination. This clonotype was obtained from a man aged 45-60 years who received an inactivated influenza vaccine. This chain joins TRBV7-2 and TRBJ2-5; D might be TRBD2 (6 bases). The CDR3 reads CASSLGAISGGGIETQYF. The CDR3 DNA is TGTGCCAGCAGCTTAGGCGCTATTAGCGGAGGAGGGATAGAGACCCAGTACTTC.